The clone carrying this TCR beta chain showed up just a few times. The target antigen is unknown. The sample is drawn from a study of graft-versus-host responses after intestinal transplantation. Sequencing was performed with immunoSEQ multiplex PCR; in TCRdb, only in-frame clones are kept and a portion is missing. The table shows approximately 97,000 clones, with about nine tenths occurring only once. Germline values: CDR1 LGHNA, CDR2 YNFKEQ. With 1 base removed from V and 1 base from J, the gap between germline ends came to 16 bases. The CDR3 length is 17 residues. This sequence joins TRBV4-2 and TRBJ1-1, with a tentative D call TRBD1 (5 bases). The sequence derives from a human donor who was the organ donor for an intestinal transplant. Sequencing used unstimulated CD8+ T cells sorted from spleen or lymph node cells, obtained before transplant. The CDR3 nucleotides read TGTGCCAGCAGCCAAGTCCTCTTGACAGAATCGAACACTGAAGCTTTCTTT. Its protein is CASSQVLLTESNTEAFF.